This TCR beta chain stems from a study of OX40 agonist ivuxolimab in advanced cancers. Broader study findings: In general, CD8+ T cells held more expanded clones than CD4+ did, on average. No antigen was identified for the clonally expanded peripheral T cells.

Concerning this clone itself: Its antigen is currently unknown.

Germline loops: CDR1 SGHRS, CDR2 YFSETQ. V lost 3 bases and J 2 bases, leaving 8 bases between the germline ends. CDR3 length: 14 amino acids. Repertoires were generated with immunoSEQ multiplex PCR, while TCRdb's copy carries only in-frame clones and drops some. The sample has about 100,000 clones; around 91% are singletons. This material consisted of CD4+ or CD8+ T cells sorted from blood, taken in a trial of the OX40 agonist ivuxolimab. This TCR was sampled from an adult with an advanced solid tumor such as melanoma, head and neck, liver or kidney cancer. The gene calls are TRBV5-1 and TRBJ2-2; D may be TRBD1 (5 bases). The CDR3 reads CASSYDSNTGELFF. The DNA of the CDR3 is TGCGCCAGCAGCTATGACAGTAACACCGGGGAGCTGTTTTTT.